The 14 T cell receptor beta chains below all came from one sample that was sequenced in a study of blood T cell repertoires in COVID-19. Assay: immunoSEQ multiplex PCR; the TCRdb copy retains only in-frame clones and omits some. Of over 150,000 clones in the sample, under 90% were seen once. The sequenced sample was peripheral blood. The source of these receptors is a woman aged 80 or over with active or convalescent COVID-19.

In this sample, this clone turned up once. The chain employs TRBV7-3 and TRBJ2-5; D possibly corresponds to TRBD2 (6 bases). The CDR3 runs 10 residues. V gave up 5 bases and J gave up 9 bases, with 7 bases separating them. Per the germline V gene, CDR1 is SGHTA and CDR2 is FQGTGA. The CDR3, as DNA: TGTGCCAGCAGCCCGGGGGCCCAGTACTTC. It encodes CASSPGAQYF.

The rearrangement links TRBV28 to TRBJ2-1; 7 bases map to TRBD2. CDR3 length: 16 amino acids. Germline CDR1 MDHEN, CDR2 SYDVKM. V lost 8 bases and J lost 1; bases outside the gene matches: 11. The CDR3 nucleotides read TGTGCCAGCGCGGGTGGGGCGGGAGAGTCCTACAATGAGCAGTTCTTC. Its protein product is CASAGGAGESYNEQFF.

Only one count was recorded for this clone. This chain links TRBV7-3 with TRBJ2-7, with 9 nucleotides matching TRBD1. J lost 0 bases, V lost 6 bases, and 6 bases had no gene match. There are 15 residues in the CDR3. CDR1 is SGHTA and CDR2 is FQGTGA in the germline V gene. The CDR3 here is CASRPPGQGSYEQYF. The CDR3 coding sequence is TGTGCCAGCAGACCCCCGGGACAGGGCTCCTACGAGCAGTACTTC.

The gene calls are TRBV18 and TRBJ1-4, with D tentatively TRBD1 (6 bases). From germline, CDR1 is KGHSH and CDR2 LQKENI. V lost 4 bases and J lost 5, with 11 bases in between. This CDR3 region has 14 residues. CDR3 DNA: TGTGCCAGCTCACGACAGGATGGAAATGAAAAACTGTTTTTT. Its translation is CASSRQDGNEKLFF.

V is TRBV11-2 and J is TRBJ1-5; D not resolved. Germline CDR1 and CDR2: SGHAT and FQNNGV. CDR3 length equals 16 residues. Trimming shortened V by 0 bases and J by 7 bases, and 16 bases separated the two germline ends. As DNA, the CDR3 is TGTGCCAGCAGCTTAGATTCATTAAGGGAGGGCCAGCCCCAGCATTTT. Its translation is CASSLDSLREGQPQHF.

As for this clone: Lacking the conserved final phenylalanine or tryptophan, this CDR3 likely reflects a read error. The gene calls are TRBV2 and TRBJ1-6; D is unclear. CDR1 and CDR2 from the germline V gene are SNHLY and FYNNEI. V was shortened by 10 bases and J by 9 bases, with 16 bases between the two germline ends. The CDR3 is made up of 13 amino acids. CDR3 region: CATVVDGGSPLHL. The CDR3 DNA reads TGTGCCACCGTAGTCGACGGCGGTTCACCCCTCCACCTT.

The chain carries TRBV18 and TRBJ2-7; 8 bases line up with TRBD2. The CDR3 consists of 19 residues. Germline lookup yields CDR1 KGHSH and CDR2 LQKENI. V lost 4 bases, J lost 0 bases, and 17 bases stayed unmatched. The CDR3: CASSQRLAGSAVSSYEQYF. CDR3 DNA sequence: TGTGCCAGCTCACAGCGTCTAGCGGGTTCTGCAGTGAGCTCCTACGAGCAGTACTTC. Looking up the rest from reference TRBV18 and TRBJ2-7 gives the full variable domain: NAGVMQNPRHLVRRRGQEARLRCSPMKGHSHVYWYRQLPEEGLKFMVYLQKENIIDESGMPKERFSAEFPKEGPSILRIQQVVRGDSAAYFCASSQRLAGSAVSSYEQYFGPGTRLTVT.

The chain couples TRBV5-1 to TRBJ2-5; 10 positions agree with TRBD2. After removal of 2 bases from V and 2 bases from J, the junction contained 9 bases not matched to a gene. This CDR3 spans 17 amino acids. CDR1 is SGHRS and CDR2 is YFSETQ in the germline V gene. CDR3 nucleotides: TGCGCCAGCAGCTTACGCGTGGGACTAGCGTTTCAAGAGACCCAGTACTTC. Its translation: CASSLRVGLAFQETQYF.

The chain links TRBV7-2 to TRBJ2-3, with TRBD1 matching over 7 bases. Germline CDR1 reads SGHTA; CDR2 reads FQGNSA. J lost 2 bases, V lost 5 bases, and 13 bases had no gene match. The CDR3 totals 17 residues. This CDR3 is CASSQKTGATFTDTQYF. The CDR3 DNA reads as TGTGCCAGCAGCCAAAAAACAGGGGCCACCTTCACAGATACGCAGTATTTT.

This chain uses TRBV10-2 with TRBJ2-7; 7 bases are a match to TRBD1. This CDR3 spans 15 amino acids. Trimming removed 8 bases from V and 6 bases from J; junction bases left unmatched: 16. Germline V lookup: CDR1 WSHSY, CDR2 SAAADI. CDR3 in amino acids: CASAWTGTDGVEQYF. The CDR3 nucleotides are TGCGCCAGCGCTTGGACCGGGACAGACGGGGTCGAGCAGTACTTC.

This clone was observed a handful of times. The chain couples TRBV3-1 (or the pseudogene TRBV3-2) to TRBJ2-1; 7 nucleotides line up with TRBD2. The CDR3 loop spans 19 amino acids. V was clipped by 3 bases and J by 0 bases; unmatched bases: 14. The germline CDR1 and CDR2 sequences are LGHDT and YNNKEL (reference sequence). CDR3 DNA sequence: TGTGCCAGCAGCCAGAAAGGGGTGGGAGGGCCTAGCTCCTACAATGAGCAGTTCTTC. Protein product: CASSQKGVGGPSSYNEQFF.

In DNA, the CDR3 is TGTGCCAGTAGTATACTAGCGGGGGGGAACGAGCAGTACTTC. Amino acids: CASSILAGGNEQYF. The chain joins TRBV19 to TRBJ2-7; 12 bases line up with TRBD2. The germline gives CDR1 LNHDA, CDR2 SQIVND (reference sequence). The CDR3 has 14 residues. Trimming cost V 2 bases and J 5 bases; bases outside gene matches: 1.

This chain links TRBV28 with TRBJ2-2; no clear D gene. Looked up from germline, CDR1 is MDHEN and CDR2 is SYDVKM. The CDR3 covers 15 residues. Trimming stripped 3 bases from V and 2 bases from J, with 10 bases between. The CDR3 loop is CASSLGLFNTGELFF. CDR3 sequence (DNA): TGTGCCAGCAGTTTGGGCCTATTTAACACCGGGGAGCTGTTTTTT. Full variable domain (missing parts from reference TRBV28 and TRBJ2-2): DVKVTQSSRYLVKRTGEKVFLECVQDMDHENMFWYRQDPGLGLRLIYFSYDVKMKEKGDIPEGYSVSREKKERFSLILESASTNQTSMYLCASSLGLFNTGELFFGEGSRLTVL.

V gene TRBV30 combines with J gene TRBJ1-3; possibly TRBD1 for D (6 bases). The CDR3 length is 13 residues. Per germline, CDR1 GTSNPN and CDR2 SVGIG (reference sequence). Trimming pared 3 bases from V and 4 bases from J, leaving 10 bases between. CDR3 protein: CAWSTGRGNTIYF. CDR3 nucleotides: TGTGCCTGGAGCACAGGGCGAGGAAACACCATATATTTT.